The 18 T cell receptor beta chains below were found in one sample sequenced in a study of blood T cells in healthy people across ages. Combining a sample-barcoded 5' primer with a J-beta primer mix, a second PCR ran for roughly 6 to 12 cycles. MiXCR was run by TCRdb on the 5' RACE reads, yielding one entry per CDR3 protein. The table records some 1.8 million distinct CDR3 sequences, about 39% of them present only once. Input material: blood. All receptors come from a human donor in good health.

This clonotype was seen a handful of times. DNA for the CDR3: TGTGCCAGCAGCGTGGGACTAGCGGACTACAATGAGCAGTTCTTC. Its translation is CASSVGLADYNEQFF. This chain uses TRBV11-2 with TRBJ2-1, with TRBD2 identical over 11 bases. CDR3 length equals 15 residues. The germline CDR1 and CDR2 sequences are SGHAT and FQNNGV. V was clipped by 5 bases and J by 3 bases; unmatched bases: 3.

This clonotype was found a few times. V gene TRBV9 combines with J gene TRBJ2-7, with D possibly matching TRBD2 (6 bases). The germline V and J ends were trimmed by 0 bases and 0 bases, with 13 bases remaining between them. Germline-derived CDR1 and CDR2 are SGDLS and YYNGEE. CDR3 length equals 16 residues. The CDR3 coding sequence is TGTGCCAGCAGCGTAGGAACGGGAGCTAACTCCTACGAGCAGTACTTC. It yields the protein CASSVGTGANSYEQYF.

This clonotype was recorded once. The chain employs TRBV5-1 and TRBJ2-5; TRBD1 matches 9 bases. V shed 3 bases and J 5 bases; nucleotides not matched to a gene: 11. The CDR3 is made up of 16 amino acids. From germline, CDR1 is SGHRS and CDR2 YFSETQ. The DNA for the CDR3 is TGCGCCAGCAGCTGGACCGGGACAGGGATTTTGGAGACCCAGTACTTC. Amino acid sequence: CASSWTGTGILETQYF.

The chain couples TRBV28 to TRBJ1-2; D is unresolved. The CDR3 contains 13 residues. The germline V gene has CDR1 MDHEN and CDR2 SYDVKM. Trimming took off 10 bases at V and 8 bases at J, with 20 bases between the two ends. Here the CDR3 reads CATDPGPQVGYTF. Here the CDR3 DNA reads TGTGCCACCGATCCCGGGCCACAAGTGGGCTACACCTTC.

This clonotype was detected many times. The chain has TRBV28 and TRBJ2-1, with D unresolved. The CDR3 covers 12 residues. Trimming took off 2 bases at V and 8 bases at J, with 7 bases between the two ends. Germline loops: CDR1 MDHEN, CDR2 SYDVKM. This chain's CDR3 is CASSLRSYEQFF. CDR3 bases: TGTGCCAGCAGTTTACGGAGCTATGAGCAGTTCTTC.

The rearrangement joins TRBV18 to TRBJ1-2; no clear D gene. The ends were cut back, 3 bases at V and 4 bases at J, with 9 bases in the middle. Germline V gene data show CDR1 as KGHSH and CDR2 as LQKENI. The CDR3 runs 13 residues. The CDR3 spells CASSPGSSYGYTF. DNA of the CDR3: TGTGCCAGCTCACCGGGGAGTTCCTATGGCTACACCTTC.

V gene TRBV29-1 combines with J gene TRBJ1-2; D unresolved. Trimming pared 3 bases from V and 2 bases from J, leaving 10 bases between. The CDR3 contains 13 residues. Looked up from germline, CDR1 is SQVTM and CDR2 is ANQGSEA. The CDR3 reads CSVDPVGNYGYTF. The CDR3 coding sequence is TGCAGCGTTGACCCGGTGGGAAACTATGGCTACACCTTC.

This clonotype occurred a few times. The chain is built from TRBV28 and TRBJ2-1, with D perhaps matching TRBD2 (6 bases). CDR3 length: 15 amino acids. Germline-derived CDR1 and CDR2 are MDHEN and SYDVKM. Trimming pared 5 bases from V and 2 bases from J, leaving 13 bases between. The CDR3 loop is CASSGDWQTYNEQFF. In DNA, the CDR3 is TGTGCCAGCAGTGGGGACTGGCAAACCTACAATGAGCAGTTCTTC.

This clonotype was found a few times. At one boundary the junction diverges from the germline segment, which might be a read error. The J gene is TRBJ2-5, the V gene TRBV9; D gene uncertain. Looked up from germline, CDR1 is SGDLS and CDR2 is YYNGEE. CDR3 length equals 9 residues. The CDR3 loop reads CASSPTRYF. The DNA of the CDR3 is TGTGCCAGCAGCCCCACCCGGTACTTC.

J is TRBJ1-5 and V is TRBV7-9; D unclear. The V and J ends lost 2 bases and 4 bases respectively, with 9 bases between them. CDR3 length: 14 residues. CDR1 is SEHNR and CDR2 is FQNEAQ in the germline V gene (reference sequence). The CDR3 region has the DNA TGTGCCAGCAGCTTAAATCTGCAGAATCAGCCCCAGCATTTT. Amino acid sequence: CASSLNLQNQPQHF. Based on the CDR3 plus reference TRBV7-9 and TRBJ1-5, the full variable domain is DTGVSQNPRHKITKRGQNVTFRCDPISEHNRLYWYRQTLGQGPEFLTYFQNEAQLEKSRLLSDRFSAERPKGSFSTLEIQRTEQGDSAMYLCASSLNLQNQPQHFGDGTRLSIL.

The chain carries TRBV29-1 and TRBJ1-2, with D tentatively TRBD1 (5 bases). Looked up from germline, CDR1 is SQVTM and CDR2 is ANQGSEA. This CDR3 contains 15 residues. The V and J ends lost 0 bases and 11 bases respectively, with 22 bases between them. The DNA of the CDR3 is TGCAGCGTTGAAGATATTAGGGACGAGAGAGATGTGTACACCTTC. This translates into CSVEDIRDERDVYTF.

This clonotype was seen only a few times. The gene calls are TRBV28 and TRBJ2-5; the D gene is possibly TRBD1 (6 bases). The V gene's germline CDR1 is MDHEN and CDR2 SYDVKM. The CDR3 covers 14 residues. The CDR3 sequence: CASKDRREQETQYF. In DNA form, the CDR3 reads TGTGCTTCGAAAGACAGGAGAGAGCAAGAGACCCAGTACTTC.

This clonotype was seen a handful of times. CDR3 coding DNA: TGTGCCAGCAGTTACTCTGGGGGGTTAGCAGGAGAGACCCAGTACTTC. Encoded protein: CASSYSGGLAGETQYF. The V and J genes are TRBV6-5 and TRBJ2-5; TRBD2 might be the D (6 bases). The CDR3 length is 16 residues. Germline V gene lookup returns CDR1 MNHEY and CDR2 SVGAGI. V was trimmed by 0 bases and J by 4 bases, leaving 15 bases between them.

This rearrangement joins TRBV20-1 to TRBJ1-4; TRBD1 agrees at 7 bases. The CDR3 loop spans 14 amino acids. The ends lost 6 bases at V and 7 bases at J; junction bases unmatched: 11. The germline CDR1 and CDR2 sequences are DFQATT and SNEGSKA (reference sequence). CDR3 region: CSALRGTECEKLFF. The CDR3 DNA sequence: TGCAGTGCCCTTAGGGGGACAGAATGTGAAAAACTGTTTTTT.

This clonotype was counted between two and nine times. The chain combines TRBV12-3 or TRBV12-4 with TRBJ2-7; D is possibly TRBD1 (5 bases). CDR3 length equals 14 residues. Trimming pared 3 bases from V and 6 bases from J, leaving 15 bases between. The CDR3 loop is CASSFAGSPREQYF. The CDR3 coding sequence is TGTGCCAGCAGTTTTGCAGGGTCCCCTCGCGAGCAGTACTTC.

Only a few counts were recorded for this clonotype. This sequence joins TRBV28 and TRBJ1-5; D unclear. The germline V gene has CDR1 MDHEN and CDR2 SYDVKM. V lost 5 bases, J lost 2 bases, and 13 bases lay in between. The CDR3 extends over 15 amino acids. The CDR3 sequence: CASSTSEVGNQPQHF. In DNA form, the CDR3 reads TGTGCCAGCAGTACCTCAGAAGTAGGCAATCAGCCCCAGCATTTT. The entire variable domain, with the rest obtained from reference TRBV28 and TRBJ1-5, is as follows: DVKVTQSSRYLVKRTGEKVFLECVQDMDHENMFWYRQDPGLGLRLIYFSYDVKMKEKGDIPEGYSVSREKKERFSLILESASTNQTSMYLCASSTSEVGNQPQHFGDGTRLSIL.

The gene calls are TRBV4-2 and TRBJ2-3, with 8 bases matching TRBD2. With V trimmed by 1 base and J by 4 bases, 10 bases remained unmatched. Germline loops: CDR1 LGHNA, CDR2 YNFKEQ. The CDR3 totals 17 residues. The CDR3 bases are TGTGCCAGCAGCCAAGTGGTGGTAGCGGGGACCCCAGATACGCAGTATTTT. Translation gives CASSQVVVAGTPDTQYF.

V is TRBV28 and J is TRBJ2-7; D possibly matches TRBD1 or TRBD2 (5 bases each). V was shortened by 8 bases and J by 3 bases, with 14 bases between the two germline ends. Germline lookup yields CDR1 MDHEN and CDR2 SYDVKM. There are 13 residues in the CDR3. CDR3: CASVQGGGYEQYF. The DNA for the CDR3 is TGTGCCAGCGTCCAGGGTGGGGGCTACGAGCAGTACTTC.